These 23 T cell receptor beta chains came from one sample sequenced in a study of T cell responses to AZD1222 COVID-19 vaccine. Profiled with immunoSEQ multiplex PCR; TCRdb holds only in-frame clones, not every one. Of some 100,000 clones in the sample, around 90% are singletons; the top ten hold approximately 4.7%. The sequenced sample was peripheral blood, obtained on day 0 of AZD1222 vaccination. These receptors were taken from an adult in good health.

The V and J genes are TRBV4-1 and TRBJ2-1; 14 nucleotides match TRBD2. The trim removed 6 bases at V and 6 bases at J, leaving 7 bases unmatched. Germline assignment: CDR1 MGHRA and CDR2 YSYEKL. This CDR3 comprises 16 residues. In DNA form, the CDR3 reads TGCGCCAGCAGTTCCCTGGGGACTAGCGGGAGCAATGAGCAGTTCTTC. Its translation: CASSSLGTSGSNEQFF.

In DNA form, the CDR3 reads TGTGCCAGCAGTCACGGGACATACAATGAGCAGTTCTTC. Encoded protein: CASSHGTYNEQFF. The chain employs TRBV27 and TRBJ2-1; tentative D call: TRBD1 (6 bases). This CDR3 has 13 residues. V was clipped by 5 bases and J by 4 bases, with 9 bases between them. Germline CDR1 MNHEY, CDR2 SMNVEV (reference sequence).

The V gene is TRBV30, the J gene TRBJ2-7; no firm D call. The CDR3 is 13 amino acids. Germline loops: CDR1 GTSNPN, CDR2 SVGIG (reference sequence). Deletions cut 2 bases from V and 4 bases from J, with 12 bases between. CDR3 nucleotides: TGTGCCTGGAGTTACCGACACGTTTACGAGCAGTACTTC. Its translation is CAWSYRHVYEQYF. Filled out from reference TRBV30 and TRBJ2-7, the complete variable domain reads SQTIHQWPATLVQPVGSPLSLECTVEGTSNPNLYWYRQAAGRGLQLLFYSVGIGQISSEVPQNLSASRPQDRQFILSSKKLLLSDSGFYLCAWSYRHVYEQYFGPGTRLTVT.

For this clone: The sample holds other DNA sequences that translate to the same CDR3. The chain employs TRBV18 and TRBJ2-1; D call uncertain. CDR1 is KGHSH and CDR2 is LQKENI in the germline V gene. CDR3 length: 13 amino acids. V lost 2 bases to trimming and J lost 5 bases, with 7 bases between them. CDR3 region: CASSPGVDNEQFF. The CDR3, as DNA: TGTGCCAGCTCACCAGGGGTAGACAATGAGCAGTTCTTC.

This chain uses TRBV28 with TRBJ1-1; tentative D call: TRBD1 (6 bases). Trimming shortened V by 2 bases and J by 0 bases, and 10 bases separated the two germline ends. CDR3 length equals 15 residues. Germline CDR1 is MDHEN and CDR2 is SYDVKM. For the CDR3, the DNA is TGTGCCAGCAGTTTAGGGGACACCATGAACACTGAAGCTTTCTTT. Protein: CASSLGDTMNTEAFF.

This clone was detected once. The V and J genes are TRBV11-2 and TRBJ2-2; 10 nucleotides agree with TRBD1. This CDR3 has 17 residues. Germline CDR1 reads SGHAT; CDR2 reads FQNNGV. Trimming took 4 bases from V and 10 from J; bases not matched to a gene: 15. DNA for the CDR3: TGTGCCAGCAGCTCGTCCCGGGACAGGGGACGGCGGAAGGAGCTGTTTTTT. Encoded protein: CASSSSRDRGRRKELFF.

The rearrangement links TRBV6-2 or TRBV6-3 to TRBJ1-1, with no clear D. V dropped 5 bases and J dropped 7 bases, with 20 bases sitting between them. Germline CDR1 and CDR2: MNHEY and SVGEGT. This CDR3 contains 15 residues. The CDR3 nucleotides are TGTGCCAGCAGTCGACGCCCGTGGGGAGGTAGTGAAGCTTTCTTT. This encodes CASSRRPWGGSEAFF.

CDR3 in amino acids: CASSRDRDTEAFF. Written as DNA, the CDR3 is TGTGCCAGCAGCCGCGACAGGGACACTGAAGCTTTCTTT. The chain carries TRBV7-9 and TRBJ1-1; TRBD1 agrees at 7 bases. Germline CDR1 is SEHNR and CDR2 is FQNEAQ (reference sequence). There are 13 residues in the CDR3. The V segment lost 5 bases and the J segment 3 bases; nucleotides outside the gene matches: 3.

Only one count was recorded for this clone. The chain employs TRBV28 and TRBJ2-3; 10 nucleotides agree with TRBD2. The CDR3 consists of 16 residues. V dropped 2 bases and J dropped 6; count of bases not matched to a gene: 8. CDR1 and CDR2 from the germline V gene are MDHEN and SYDVKM. The CDR3 DNA follows: TGTGCCAGCAGTTTAACTAGCGGGATGGCGTATGATACGCAGTATTTT. Its protein is CASSLTSGMAYDTQYF.

The chain has TRBV24-1 and TRBJ2-5; the match to TRBD2 covers 12 bases. The V segment lost 2 bases and the J segment 0 bases; nucleotides outside the gene matches: 3. The CDR3 is made up of 17 amino acids. The germline CDR1 and CDR2 sequences are KGHDR and SFDVKD. CDR3 in amino acids: CATSDSWTSGDQETQYF. The CDR3 coding sequence is TGTGCCACCAGTGATTCCTGGACTAGCGGGGACCAAGAGACCCAGTACTTC.

CDR3 protein: CASSLIAGGIPSYNEQFF. The DNA for the CDR3 is TGTGCCAGTAGTCTTATAGCGGGGGGGATACCCTCCTACAATGAGCAGTTCTTC. The rearrangement links TRBV19 to TRBJ2-1; 11 bases agree with TRBD2. V was clipped by 5 bases and J by 0 bases; unmatched bases: 9. This CDR3 is 18 amino acids long. The germline V gene has CDR1 LNHDA and CDR2 SQIVND (reference sequence).

This clone is a singleton in its sample. CDR3 DNA: TGCGCCAGCAGTAGGGAGGACAATCATGGCAATCAGCCCCAGCATTTT. Amino acid sequence: CASSREDNHGNQPQHF. The rearrangement joins TRBV10-1 to TRBJ1-5; perhaps TRBD1 as D (5 bases). Trimming removed 5 bases at V and 2 bases at J, with 16 bases between. This CDR3 contains 16 residues. The germline CDR1 and CDR2 sequences are WNHNN and SYGVQD (reference sequence).

The CDR3 sequence is CASSVGQGVSYEQYF. DNA of the CDR3: TGTGCCAGCAGCGTAGGACAGGGGGTGTCCTACGAGCAGTACTTC. J is TRBJ2-7 and V is TRBV9, with 9 bases identical to TRBD1. CDR1 and CDR2 from the germline V gene are SGDLS and YYNGEE. This CDR3 region has 15 residues. V shed 0 bases and J 1 base; nucleotides not matched to a gene: 2.

The J gene is TRBJ1-6, the V gene TRBV4-3; no definite D call. Per germline, CDR1 LGHNA and CDR2 YSLEER. CDR3 length: 14 amino acids. V was clipped by 0 bases and J by 4 bases, with 4 bases between them. The CDR3 region is CASSQEGYNSPLHF. The DNA of the CDR3 is TGCGCCAGCAGCCAAGAGGGTTATAATTCACCCCTCCACTTT.

The chain uses TRBV29-1 and TRBJ1-3; D gene unclear. The CDR3 is made up of 13 amino acids. Germline values: CDR1 SQVTM, CDR2 ANQGSEA. V lost 6 bases and J 7 bases, leaving 16 bases between the germline ends. CDR3 loop: CSVVDYRRNTIYF. The CDR3 DNA reads as TGCAGCGTAGTGGATTATCGTCGGAACACCATATATTTT.

This chain uses TRBV3-1 (or the pseudogene TRBV3-2) with TRBJ2-2, with D unresolved. Deletions cut 6 bases from V and 4 bases from J, with 6 bases between. From germline, CDR1 is LGHDT and CDR2 YNNKEL (reference sequence). The CDR3 runs to 12 residues. This chain's CDR3 is CASRGFTGELFF. CDR3 in DNA: TGTGCCAGCAGGGGTTTCACCGGGGAGCTGTTTTTT.

The chain employs TRBV27 and TRBJ2-7; possible D gene TRBD2, 5 bases. CDR1 and CDR2 from the germline V gene are MNHEY and SMNVEV (reference sequence). Trimming took off 6 bases at V and 4 bases at J, with 13 bases between the two ends. The CDR3 sequence is 13 residues long. The CDR3 DNA sequence: TGTGCCAGCAGCGATCTAGCAGGATACGAGCAGTACTTC. Encoded protein: CASSDLAGYEQYF.

The chain is built from TRBV3-1 (or the pseudogene TRBV3-2) and TRBJ2-7; no clear D gene. CDR3 length equals 14 residues. Deletions cut 4 bases from V and 4 bases from J, with 14 bases between. Germline V gene lookup returns CDR1 LGHDT and CDR2 YNNKEL (reference sequence). The CDR3 nucleotides read TGTGCCAGCAGCCTACCGGGCCCCATGTACGAGCAGTACTTC. Translated, it gives CASSLPGPMYEQYF.

This chain connects TRBV19 to TRBJ2-2; 7 nucleotides match TRBD2. The V and J ends lost 5 bases and 7 bases, in that order; junction bases with no gene match: 16. The V gene's germline CDR1 is LNHDA and CDR2 SQIVND (reference sequence). The CDR3 loop spans 17 amino acids. The CDR3 protein is CASSPPPWVTGGGELFF. In DNA form, the CDR3 reads TGTGCCAGTAGTCCCCCGCCATGGGTGACGGGAGGCGGGGAGCTGTTTTTT.

The chain recombines TRBV29-1 with TRBJ2-5, with 14 bases matching TRBD2. Germline loops: CDR1 SQVTM, CDR2 ANQGSEA. There are 14 residues in the CDR3. The junction had 3 bases not matched to a gene; V was cut back by 4 bases and J by 5 bases. Here the CDR3 DNA reads TGCAGCGTTGTAAGGACTAGCGGGAGGGAGACCCAGTACTTC. Residues: CSVVRTSGRETQYF.

V gene TRBV18 combines with J gene TRBJ1-2, with D possibly TRBD1 on 5 matching bases. V gave up 5 bases and J gave up 7 bases, with 17 bases separating them. CDR3 length equals 14 residues. CDR1 and CDR2 from the germline V gene are KGHSH and LQKENI. DNA for the CDR3: TGTGCCAGCTCAGGTACCCGGGGGGATCCTGGCTACACCTTC. It is translated as CASSGTRGDPGYTF.

The chain is built from TRBV6-2 or TRBV6-3 and TRBJ2-1; 8 bases match TRBD2. V was clipped by 2 bases and J by 8 bases; unmatched bases: 5. The CDR3 spans 14 residues. Germline loops: CDR1 MNHEY, CDR2 SVGEGT. In DNA, the CDR3 is TGTGCCAGCAGTTACGGGGGACTAGTGCATGAGCAGTTCTTC. Translation gives CASSYGGLVHEQFF.

This clone appeared once. V gene TRBV4-2 combines with J gene TRBJ2-1, with TRBD2 matching 12 bases. Trimming removed 1 base from V and 8 bases from J; junction bases left unmatched: 6. The CDR3 sequence is 16 residues long. Germline V gene data show CDR1 as LGHNA and CDR2 as YNFKEQ. CDR3 sequence reads: CASSQGTSGRNYEQFF. Here the CDR3 DNA reads TGTGCCAGCAGCCAAGGTACTAGCGGGAGGAACTATGAGCAGTTCTTC.